Shown below are 25 T cell receptor beta chains from a single sample sequenced in a study of CD8 T cells in ankylosing spondylitis. Their cognate antigens are unknown. The study, taken as a whole, reports: Seemingly characteristic of ankylosing spondylitis blood was a TCR beta motif consisting of eight highly homologous variants.

TCRdb re-derived calls from the 5' RACE reads in MiXCR, one entry per CDR3 protein. The table lists 700,000 to 850,000 distinct CDR3 sequences, about an eighth of them singletons. The sequencing input was blood, either unsorted or a sorted T cell fraction (not recorded which). The receptors stem from a male donor with ankylosing spondylitis.

This clonotype was counted many times. This chain joins TRBV12-3 or TRBV12-4 and TRBJ1-1, with a possible D match to TRBD1 (5 bases). This CDR3 spans 13 amino acids. Trimming removed 6 bases from V and 1 base from J, with 9 bases in between. DNA for the CDR3: TGTGCCAGCAGCTTTACAGGGAACACTGAAGCTTTCTTT. Translating it yields CASSFTGNTEAFF.

The gene calls are TRBV5-6 and TRBJ2-7; 9 nucleotides agree with TRBD1. The junction had 9 bases not matched to a gene; V was cut back by 3 bases and J by 5 bases. The length of the CDR3 is 15 residues. The germline V gene has CDR1 SGHDT and CDR2 YYEEEE. The CDR3 is CASSSRGTGMDEQYF. In DNA form, the CDR3 reads TGTGCCAGCAGCTCGAGGGGGACAGGGATGGACGAGCAGTACTTC.

This clonotype was counted between two and nine times. The CDR3 DNA reads TGCAGTGCTCCCAGCGGGGAAGGAGAAAAACTGTTTTTT. It specifies CSAPSGEGEKLFF. The chain is built from TRBV20-1 and TRBJ1-4; D unclear. V gave up 5 bases and J gave up 8 bases, with 15 bases separating them. The CDR3 runs to 13 residues. From germline, CDR1 is DFQATT and CDR2 SNEGSKA (reference sequence).

CDR3 coding DNA: TGCGCCAGCAGCCAAGGAGCGGCTAGCGGGAGTGGGGAGACCCAGTACTTC. Its translation: CASSQGAASGSGETQYF. V gene TRBV4-1 combines with J gene TRBJ2-5; TRBD2 aligns across 10 bases. Germline V gene lookup returns CDR1 MGHRA and CDR2 YSYEKL. The CDR3 loop spans 17 amino acids. With 1 base clipped from V and 5 bases from J, the junction kept 10 bases outside the gene matches.

This clonotype turned up a few times. The chain couples TRBV6-1 to TRBJ2-2, with 13 bases matching TRBD2. Unmatched junction bases numbered 6, after V lost 7 bases and J lost 7 bases. CDR3 size: 15 residues. Looked up from germline, CDR1 is MNHNS and CDR2 is SASEGT. CDR3 protein: CASTRTSGSGGELFF. In DNA form, the CDR3 reads TGTGCCAGCACCAGGACTAGCGGGAGTGGCGGGGAGCTGTTTTTT.

Many counts were recorded for this clonotype. The chain joins TRBV20-1 to TRBJ1-5, with 8 bases aligning to TRBD1. CDR1 DFQATT and CDR2 SNEGSKA come from the germline V gene (reference sequence). The CDR3 loop spans 14 amino acids. J was trimmed by 6 bases and V by 5 bases; bases with no gene match: 9. CDR3 sequence: CSALQGVPIQPQHF. CDR3 DNA: TGCAGTGCTCTACAGGGGGTTCCGATTCAGCCCCAGCATTTT.

This sequence joins TRBV6-5 and TRBJ2-3; D call uncertain. The CDR3 has 15 residues. The V end lost 0 bases, the J end lost 5 bases, and 12 bases lay between the germline ends. Germline loops: CDR1 MNHEY, CDR2 SVGAGI. CDR3 DNA sequence: TGTGCCAGCAGTTACTCGATCCAGATTGAAGATACGCAGTATTTT. Its protein product is CASSYSIQIEDTQYF.

In its sample, this clonotype was seen a few times. This chain links TRBV7-2 with TRBJ1-4; D might be TRBD1 (6 bases). This CDR3 has 13 amino acids. Trimming removed 7 bases from V and 6 bases from J, with 12 bases in between. In germline, CDR1 is SGHTA, CDR2 FQGNSA. The DNA for the CDR3 is TGTGCCAGCAACCAAAACAGGGATGAAAAACTGTTTTTT. It is translated as CASNQNRDEKLFF. Drawing the rest from reference TRBV7-2 and TRBJ1-4, the complete variable domain is GAGVSQSPSNKVTEKGKDVELRCDPISGHTALYWYRQSLGQGLEFLIYFQGNSAPDKSGLPSDRFSAERTGGSVSTLTIQRTQQEDSAVYLCASNQNRDEKLFFGSGTQLSVL.

This clonotype was seen more than once but under ten times. V gene TRBV29-1 combines with J gene TRBJ2-3; D is unresolved. V shed 6 bases and J shed 4 bases, with 14 bases lying between them. This CDR3 region has 13 residues. Per germline, CDR1 SQVTM and CDR2 ANQGSEA. Here the CDR3 reads CSVAAVLADTQYF. The DNA of the CDR3 is TGCAGCGTCGCCGCGGTTTTGGCAGATACGCAGTATTTT.

The chain combines TRBV6-2 or TRBV6-3 with TRBJ2-7, with D unclear. The CDR3 runs 13 residues. Germline loops: CDR1 MNHEY, CDR2 SVGEGT. V gave up 6 bases and J gave up 2 bases, with 11 bases separating them. CDR3 bases: TGTGCCAGCAGGGAGACTGATCCCTACGAGCAGTACTTC. Its protein is CASRETDPYEQYF.

The CDR3, as DNA: TGTGCCAGCATGCGGAGGAGGGACACTGAAGCTTTCTTT. Amino acids: CASMRRRDTEAFF. The chain couples TRBV7-3 to TRBJ1-1; no definite D call. The CDR3 extends over 13 amino acids. CDR1 and CDR2 from the germline V gene are SGHTA and FQGTGA. Trimming left V 7 bases short and J 3 bases short, with 12 bases between.

This clonotype has more than one count but fewer than ten. The chain couples TRBV5-1 to TRBJ2-3, with 7 bases fitting TRBD2. Germline trimming cut 0 bases from V and 2 bases from J; bases unmatched to any gene: 6. This CDR3 region has 16 residues. Looked up from germline, CDR1 is SGHRS and CDR2 is YFSETQ. The CDR3 DNA is TGCGCCAGCAGCTTGGGCTCTAGCGGAAACACAGATACGCAGTATTTT. This gives the protein CASSLGSSGNTDTQYF.

This clonotype was seen many times. The V gene is TRBV12-3 or TRBV12-4, the J gene TRBJ1-6; D gene uncertain. CDR3 size: 14 residues. V was cut by 3 bases and J by 6 bases, with 9 bases left in between. CDR3 sequence: CASSFGVLNSPLHF. The CDR3 DNA reads as TGTGCCAGCAGTTTCGGCGTTCTTAATTCACCCCTCCACTTT.

The chain couples TRBV7-2 to TRBJ2-4; tentatively, D is TRBD2 (6 bases). With 3 bases removed from V and 0 bases from J, the gap between germline ends came to 15 bases. Germline loops: CDR1 SGHTA, CDR2 FQGNSA. This CDR3 contains 17 residues. The CDR3 coding sequence is TGTGCCAGCAGCTTCTACGGGACTTACCAAGCCAAAAACATTCAGTACTTC. It yields the protein CASSFYGTYQAKNIQYF.

This clonotype has just one count. This chain links TRBV5-1 with TRBJ2-5, with D maybe TRBD1 (5 bases). Germline loops: CDR1 SGHRS, CDR2 YFSETQ. Deletions cut 1 base from V and 5 bases from J, with 15 bases between. CDR3 length: 15 amino acids. For the CDR3, the DNA is TGCGCCAGCAGCTTGAATAGGGGTCTCCGGGAGACCCAGTACTTC. The encoded protein is CASSLNRGLRETQYF.

This clonotype was observed a handful of times. The chain uses TRBV10-3 and TRBJ2-3; 7 bases fit TRBD2. The CDR3 consists of 14 residues. The V and J ends lost 8 bases and 5 bases, in that order; junction bases with no gene match: 10. Germline values: CDR1 ENHRY, CDR2 SYGVKD. The CDR3 coding sequence is TGTGCCATCGCTGAGGCAGGCGGGAGAGATACGCAGTATTTT. This encodes CAIAEAGGRDTQYF.

The gene calls are TRBV6-2 or TRBV6-3 and TRBJ2-5; 8 bases align to TRBD2. The V gene end was trimmed by 5 bases and the J gene end by 5 bases; junction bases not matched to a gene: 7. There are 14 residues in the CDR3. CDR1 is MNHEY and CDR2 is SVGEGT in the germline V gene. The CDR3, as DNA: TGTGCCAGCAGTCATCGGGGGGGCTATGAGACCCAGTACTTC. This sequence encodes CASSHRGGYETQYF.

This clonotype was counted a few times. The rearrangement uses TRBV7-2 and TRBJ2-5; 7 nucleotides align to TRBD2. V shed 4 bases, J shed 3 bases, and the junction held 2 bases outside the gene matches. Germline-derived CDR1 and CDR2 are SGHTA and FQGNSA. The CDR3 extends over 13 amino acids. The CDR3 loop is CASSYGLEETQYF. CDR3 in DNA: TGTGCCAGCAGCTATGGACTAGAAGAGACCCAGTACTTC.

This clonotype was observed a few times. The chain joins TRBV4-2 to TRBJ1-1; no definite D call. CDR1 is LGHNA, CDR2 YNFKEQ, per germline. Trimming removed 0 bases from V and 1 base from J, with 18 bases in between. The CDR3 is 18 residues long. CDR3 sequence (DNA): TGTGCCAGCAGCCAAGATTTTCGGGTAGAGGCAGGGAACACTGAAGCTTTCTTT. It translates to CASSQDFRVEAGNTEAFF.

This clonotype was seen more than once but under ten times. This chain joins TRBV29-1 and TRBJ2-3; 10 bases align to TRBD2. CDR1 is SQVTM and CDR2 is ANQGSEA in the germline V gene. With V trimmed by 2 bases and J by 3 bases, 5 bases remained unmatched. The CDR3 length is 15 residues. The CDR3 DNA reads TGCAGCGTTGAACCTCGGACTAGCGGAACAGATACGCAGTATTTT. Translated: CSVEPRTSGTDTQYF.

This clonotype was recorded a few times. An end of the junction differs from the germline gene, which may be a read error. The chain recombines TRBV15 with TRBJ1-2; 8 bases line up with TRBD1. The germline gives CDR1 LNHNV, CDR2 YYDKDF (reference sequence). The CDR3 covers 18 residues. The CDR3 nucleotides read TGTGCCACCAGTAGAGATAGAGGGACAGGTTTTTACCGCTATGGCTACACCTTC. This encodes CATSRDRGTGFYRYGYTF.

This clonotype came up many times. The rearrangement links TRBV4-3 to TRBJ2-1; perhaps D is TRBD1 or TRBD2 (6 bases each). CDR1 is LGHNA and CDR2 is YSLEER in the germline V gene. The V and J ends lost 0 bases and 3 bases respectively, with 18 bases between them. The CDR3 has 18 amino acids. CDR3 bases: TGCGCCAGCAGCCAAGAATCCGGCGGGACATGGTACTACAATGAGCAGTTCTTC. Translating gives CASSQESGGTWYYNEQFF.

The chain joins TRBV6-1 to TRBJ1-2, with 7 positions matching TRBD1. There are 13 residues in the CDR3. The germline gives CDR1 MNHNS, CDR2 SASEGT. V was clipped by 5 bases and J by 8 bases; unmatched bases: 8. The CDR3 region is CASSPQGDLGYTF. The CDR3 coding sequence is TGTGCCAGCAGTCCCCAGGGGGACCTCGGCTACACCTTC.

The chain uses TRBV9 and TRBJ1-2; 9 bases fit TRBD1. The junction had 6 bases not matched to a gene; V was cut back by 2 bases and J by 7 bases. Per the germline V gene, CDR1 is SGDLS and CDR2 is YYNGEE. The CDR3 contains 14 residues. CDR3 in amino acids: CASSVSGTGLGYTF. CDR3 nucleotide sequence: TGTGCCAGCAGCGTTTCCGGGACAGGGCTTGGCTACACCTTC.

The J gene is TRBJ2-3, the V gene TRBV5-1; 9 nucleotides agree with TRBD2. The V gene's germline CDR1 is SGHRS and CDR2 YFSETQ. CDR3 size: 15 residues. The trim removed 5 bases at V and 2 bases at J, leaving 6 bases unmatched. The CDR3 nucleotides read TGCGCCAGCAGTCGGACTAGCGCGATCACAGATACGCAGTATTTT. Translated, it gives CASSRTSAITDTQYF.